These 20 T cell receptor beta chains were sequenced from one sample in a study of T cells after posttransplantation cyclophosphamide. Sequencing was performed with immunoSEQ multiplex PCR; in TCRdb, only in-frame clones are kept and a portion is missing. The table shows roughly 30,000 clones, with roughly 89% occurring only once. The sequenced sample consisted of PBMCs. These receptors came from a middle-aged woman with a blood cancer, CMV-positive, and with a related stem cell donor.

V and J are TRBV7-6 and TRBJ1-1; TRBD1 matches at 7 bases. Germline V CDR1 and CDR2: SGHVS, FNYEAQ. This CDR3 comprises 14 residues. V lost 5 bases, J lost 4 bases, and 7 bases stayed unmatched. CDR3 residues: CASSLQGQVTEAFF. CDR3 nucleotide sequence: TGTGCCAGCAGCCTACAGGGGCAGGTCACTGAAGCTTTCTTT.

This chain joins TRBV4-2 and TRBJ2-7; 12 bases map to TRBD1. With 0 bases clipped from V and 3 bases from J, the junction kept 6 bases outside the gene matches. Germline-derived CDR1 and CDR2 are LGHNA and YNFKEQ. The CDR3 is 17 amino acids. Here the CDR3 reads CASSQDSGQGAGYEQYF. The CDR3 DNA reads as TGTGCCAGCAGCCAAGATTCGGGACAGGGGGCGGGCTACGAGCAGTACTTC.

This chain joins TRBV18 and TRBJ2-1; TRBD2 matches at 12 bases. V lost 2 bases to trimming and J lost 9 bases; unmatched junction nucleotides: 11. The germline V gene has CDR1 KGHSH and CDR2 LQKENI. This CDR3 is built from 17 residues. The CDR3: CASSPVSGLAGGREQFF. Here the CDR3 DNA reads TGTGCCAGCTCACCAGTCAGCGGGCTAGCGGGGGGGCGTGAGCAGTTCTTC.

V and J are TRBV27 and TRBJ2-7; D is possibly TRBD1 (6 bases). Germline CDR1 MNHEY, CDR2 SMNVEV (reference sequence). The CDR3 is 14 amino acids. V was trimmed by 4 bases and J by 0 bases, leaving 10 bases between them. The CDR3 region has the DNA TGTGCCAGCAGTTCCTACAGGGTCTCCTACGAGCAGTACTTC. Translated: CASSSYRVSYEQYF.

The chain combines TRBV20-1 with TRBJ2-1; tentative D call: TRBD1 (5 bases). The CDR3 loop spans 11 amino acids. The V gene's germline CDR1 is DFQATT and CDR2 SNEGSKA (reference sequence). V lost 5 bases, J lost 5 bases, and 7 bases lay in between. The CDR3 reads CSADSHNEQFF. The CDR3 coding sequence is TGCAGTGCTGACAGCCACAATGAGCAGTTCTTC.

The chain joins TRBV19 to TRBJ1-1; D is perhaps TRBD1 (6 bases). The CDR3 sequence is 17 residues long. V was pared by 3 bases and J by 1 base, with 18 bases between. Germline V lookup: CDR1 LNHDA, CDR2 SQIVND (reference sequence). The DNA of the CDR3 is TGTGCCAGTAGTATCTTGGGGGCACGGATGGAGAACACTGAAGCTTTCTTT. Translating gives CASSILGARMENTEAFF.

This clone came up once. The genes are TRBV9 and TRBJ2-1, with 8 bases matching TRBD2. The CDR3 consists of 16 residues. V was clipped by 3 bases and J by 6 bases; unmatched bases: 11. Germline loops: CDR1 SGDLS, CDR2 YYNGEE. The CDR3 here is CASSDKGLEATNEQFF. The CDR3 DNA is TGTGCCAGCAGCGATAAGGGACTAGAGGCTACCAATGAGCAGTTCTTC.

The chain combines TRBV4-1 with TRBJ1-3; D call uncertain. This CDR3 contains 17 residues. Trimming left V 2 bases short and J 3 bases short, with 17 bases between. CDR1 and CDR2 from the germline V gene are MGHRA and YSYEKL. CDR3 sequence: CASSQPKTENRGNTIYF. The CDR3 DNA is TGCGCCAGCAGCCAACCAAAGACTGAAAACCGTGGAAACACCATATATTTT.

V is TRBV28 and J is TRBJ1-6; the D gene is possibly TRBD1 (5 bases). The germline CDR1 and CDR2 sequences are MDHEN and SYDVKM. The CDR3 spans 16 residues. The ends were cut back, 3 bases at V and 2 bases at J, with 11 bases in the middle. CDR3 sequence reads: CASSFPGGTYNSPLHF. The CDR3 DNA is TGTGCCAGCAGTTTTCCGGGGGGTACCTATAATTCACCCCTCCACTTT.

The V and J genes are TRBV9 and TRBJ2-1; unclear D gene. The CDR3 is made up of 13 amino acids. Trimming took 0 bases from V and 4 from J, leaving 5 bases between them. Germline V CDR1 and CDR2: SGDLS, YYNGEE. The CDR3 sequence is CASSVGTYNEQFF. CDR3 nucleotides: TGTGCCAGCAGCGTAGGCACATACAATGAGCAGTTCTTC. Drawing the rest from reference TRBV9 and TRBJ2-1, the complete variable domain is DSGVTQTPKHLITATGQRVTLRCSPRSGDLSVYWYQQSLDQGLQFLIQYYNGEERAKGNILERFSAQQFPDLHSELNLSSLELGDSALYFCASSVGTYNEQFFGPGTRLTVL.

This clone appeared a single time. The J gene is TRBJ2-5, the V gene TRBV6-5; D remains ambiguous. Germline CDR1 MNHEY, CDR2 SVGAGI. V was clipped by 7 bases and J by 5 bases, with 14 bases between them. The CDR3 totals 13 residues. CDR3 DNA sequence: TGTGCCAGCACCCTCAGTGGTTTGGAGACCCAGTACTTC. The encoded protein is CASTLSGLETQYF.

As DNA, the CDR3 is TGTGCCACCAGCAGCCGTATGCGGGGATCAACCGGGGAGACCCAGTACTTC. It yields the protein CATSSRMRGSTGETQYF. The chain carries TRBV15 and TRBJ2-5; D is perhaps TRBD2 (6 bases). V was shortened by 3 bases and J by 5 bases, with 22 bases between the two germline ends. CDR1 is LNHNV and CDR2 is YYDKDF in the germline V gene (reference sequence). The CDR3 consists of 17 residues.

The chain employs TRBV7-3 and TRBJ2-1; the match to TRBD1 covers 7 bases. CDR3 length: 16 residues. Unmatched junction bases numbered 11, after V lost 4 bases and J lost 5 bases. CDR1 is SGHTA and CDR2 is FQGTGA in the germline V gene. CDR3 in DNA: TGTGCCAGCAGCTCCCTTTCGGGACAGAATAACAATGAGCAGTTCTTC. It codes for CASSSLSGQNNNEQFF.

The chain is built from TRBV5-4 and TRBJ1-4; 8 bases align to TRBD1. The CDR3 spans 14 residues. The trim removed 4 bases at V and 8 bases at J, leaving 7 bases unmatched. Germline assignment: CDR1 SGHNT and CDR2 YYREEE (reference sequence). The CDR3 coding sequence is TGTGCCAGCAGCCCAGGACAGGGTCGGGAAAAACTGTTTTTT. The encoded protein is CASSPGQGREKLFF.

The chain joins TRBV6-5 to TRBJ2-3, with 9 bases that match TRBD1. Trimming removed 7 bases from V and 3 bases from J; junction bases left unmatched: 8. Germline CDR1 MNHEY, CDR2 SVGAGI. This CDR3 has 15 amino acids. CDR3 loop: CASTLGQGVTDTQYF. CDR3 in DNA: TGTGCCAGCACCTTGGGACAGGGTGTGACAGATACGCAGTATTTT.

This clone occurred once. The chain has TRBV14 and TRBJ2-7; 7 nucleotides match TRBD2. The CDR3 sequence is 19 residues long. V lost 0 bases and J lost 2; bases outside the gene matches: 16. CDR1 is SGHDN and CDR2 is FVKESK in the germline V gene. The CDR3 DNA follows: TGTGCCAGCAGCCAAGATGCGGGGGTAAGGCAGTATCTACCCTACGAGCAGTACTTC. Translated, it gives CASSQDAGVRQYLPYEQYF.

The chain employs TRBV20-1 and TRBJ2-7; weak D call: TRBD2 (6 bases). The germline V and J ends were trimmed by 6 bases and 5 bases, with 11 bases remaining between them. CDR1 and CDR2 (germline): DFQATT, SNEGSKA (reference sequence). The CDR3 is made up of 11 amino acids. The CDR3 region has the DNA TGCAGTGCCCCGGACTACCACGAGCAGTACTTC. It translates to CSAPDYHEQYF.

The chain carries TRBV5-6 and TRBJ1-2, with D perhaps matching TRBD1 (6 bases). The CDR3 spans 14 residues. Trimming took 3 bases from V and 2 from J, leaving 11 bases between them. The V gene's germline CDR1 is SGHDT and CDR2 YYEEEE. The CDR3 DNA is TGTGCCAGCAGCTGGGGGACAACAAACTATGGCTACACCTTC. Its protein is CASSWGTTNYGYTF.

V gene TRBV28 combines with J gene TRBJ2-1; the D gene is possibly TRBD2 (7 bases). Trimming removed 7 bases at V and 3 bases at J, with 19 bases between. There are 16 residues in the CDR3. Looked up from germline, CDR1 is MDHEN and CDR2 is SYDVKM. CDR3 bases: TGTGCCAGCATCTTGGGGGGGGCTAAAGGCTACAATGAGCAGTTCTTC. Translated, it gives CASILGGAKGYNEQFF.

The chain uses TRBV11-3 and TRBJ1-1; the D is unclear. CDR3 size: 16 residues. V lost 5 bases, J lost 6 bases, and 22 bases lay in between. CDR1 is SGHNT and CDR2 is YENEEA in the germline V gene. Written as DNA, the CDR3 is TGTGCCAGCAGCCGCCGATCAGACCCTTCGGCGGCTGAAGCTTTCTTT. It yields the protein CASSRRSDPSAAEAFF.